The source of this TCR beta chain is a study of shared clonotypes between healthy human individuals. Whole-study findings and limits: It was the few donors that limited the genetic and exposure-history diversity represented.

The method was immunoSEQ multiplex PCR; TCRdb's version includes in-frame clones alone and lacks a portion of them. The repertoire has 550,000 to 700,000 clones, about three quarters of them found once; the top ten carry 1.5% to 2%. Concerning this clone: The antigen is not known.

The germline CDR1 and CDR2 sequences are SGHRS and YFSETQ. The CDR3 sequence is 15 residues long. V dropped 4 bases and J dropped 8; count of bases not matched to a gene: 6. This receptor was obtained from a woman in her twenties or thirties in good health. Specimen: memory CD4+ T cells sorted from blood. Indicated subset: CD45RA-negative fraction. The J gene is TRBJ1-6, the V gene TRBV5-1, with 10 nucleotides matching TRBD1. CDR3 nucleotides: TGCGCCAGCAGCCGAGGGACAGGGGAAGATTCACCCCTCCACTTT. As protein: CASSRGTGEDSPLHF.